The 16 T cell receptor beta chains reported below all come from one sample, sequenced in a study of cytomegalovirus exposure and HLA in healthy donors. The PCR employed 60 Vbeta primers together with 13 Jbeta primers. Measured with immunoSEQ multiplex PCR; TCRdb has only the in-frame clones, and not every one. The table includes more than 80,000 clones, around 74% detected once. Sequencing was carried out using PBMCs. The receptors were gathered from a female donor in good health and CMV-seropositive.

This clone was seen only once. J is TRBJ2-1 and V is TRBV11-2; a weak D match, TRBD1 (5 bases). The CDR3 is 16 residues long. Germline values: CDR1 SGHAT, CDR2 FQNNGV. V gave up 5 bases and J gave up 10 bases, with 24 bases separating them. CDR3 sequence (DNA): TGTGCCAGCAGCGTTGATTATGGGGCACAATGGGCGGAGCAGTTCTTC. As protein: CASSVDYGAQWAEQFF.

The chain has TRBV5-1 and TRBJ1-2, with a weak D call TRBD1 (5 bases). The CDR3 has 13 amino acids. Germline assignment: CDR1 SGHRS and CDR2 YFSETQ. Trimming left V 4 bases short and J 3 bases short, with 10 bases between. The CDR3 here is CASSRTGDYGYTF. The CDR3 coding sequence is TGCGCCAGCAGCCGGACGGGGGACTATGGCTACACCTTC. The entire variable domain, with the rest obtained from reference TRBV5-1 and TRBJ1-2, is as follows: KAGVTQTPRYLIKTRGQQVTLSCSPISGHRSVSWYQQTPGQGLQFLFEYFSETQRNKGNFPGRFSGRQFSNSRSEMNVSTLELGDSALYLCASSRTGDYGYTFGSGTRLTVV.

V gene TRBV4-1 combines with J gene TRBJ2-3, with a possible D match to TRBD2 (6 bases). V was clipped by 5 bases and J by 2 bases, with 17 bases between them. The CDR3 runs to 16 residues. Per germline, CDR1 MGHRA and CDR2 YSYEKL. The CDR3 sequence is CASSTKRLDFTDTQYF. CDR3 bases: TGCGCCAGCAGCACCAAAAGACTAGACTTCACAGATACGCAGTATTTT.

J is TRBJ2-1 and V is TRBV29-1; D may be TRBD2 (5 bases). Germline CDR1 reads SQVTM; CDR2 reads ANQGSEA. V lost 5 bases, J lost 5 bases, and 13 bases lay in between. CDR3 length: 13 residues. The DNA for the CDR3 is TGCAGCGTTCGGACTTGGGCTGACAATGAGCAGTTCTTC. It translates to CSVRTWADNEQFF.

The chain is built from TRBV30 and TRBJ2-1; 11 bases are shared with TRBD2. Germline V gene lookup returns CDR1 GTSNPN and CDR2 SVGIG (reference sequence). There are 13 residues in the CDR3. The V and J ends lost 5 bases and 7 bases, in that order; junction bases with no gene match: 4. The CDR3 reads CAWGTSGMNEQFF. DNA for the CDR3: TGTGCCTGGGGGACTAGCGGCATGAATGAGCAGTTCTTC.

The V call is TRBV28, the J call TRBJ2-7, with D unclear. Trimming took off 4 bases at V and 0 bases at J, with 7 bases between the two ends. The CDR3 spans 13 residues. Germline V gives CDR1 MDHEN, CDR2 SYDVKM. CDR3 DNA sequence: TGTGCCAGCAGTTATCATAGCTCCTACGAGCAGTACTTC. This sequence encodes CASSYHSSYEQYF.

This rearrangement joins TRBV5-6 to TRBJ1-5; D remains ambiguous. Germline V CDR1 and CDR2: SGHDT, YYEEEE. The CDR3 totals 14 residues. Between the trimmed V and J ends, which lost 4 bases and 4 bases, there was a span of 12 bases. CDR3 sequence: CASSNPSENQPQHF. The DNA of the CDR3 is TGTGCCAGCAGCAACCCTTCGGAGAATCAGCCCCAGCATTTT.

This chain connects TRBV13 to TRBJ1-2; D remains unclear. The CDR3 has 13 residues. Per germline, CDR1 PRHDT and CDR2 FYEKMQ (reference sequence). V was shortened by 5 bases and J by 5 bases, with 12 bases between the two germline ends. The CDR3 sequence: CASSPGGEYGYTF. CDR3 coding DNA: TGTGCCAGCAGCCCCGGTGGGGAGTATGGCTACACCTTC. The variable domain in full, completed from reference TRBV13 and TRBJ1-2, reads AAGVIQSPRHLIKEKRETATLKCYPIPRHDTVYWYQQGPGQDPQFLISFYEKMQSDKGSIPDRFSAQQFSDYHSELNMSSLELGDSALYFCASSPGGEYGYTFGSGTRLTVV.

The chain couples TRBV6-1 to TRBJ2-5, with TRBD1 as a possible D gene (6 bases). Germline assignment: CDR1 MNHNS and CDR2 SASEGT. V shed 2 bases and J shed 4 bases, with 14 bases lying between them. The CDR3 has 15 amino acids. CDR3 loop: CASSETHRVGETQYF. The CDR3, as DNA: TGTGCCAGCAGTGAAACACACAGGGTGGGAGAGACCCAGTACTTC.

Worth noting for this clone: Its ends do not fully match the called genes, so a read error is possible. The chain combines TRBV29-1 with TRBJ2-5, with TRBD1 matching 7 bases. This CDR3 region has 12 residues. CDR1 and CDR2 (germline): SQVTM, ANQGSEA. The CDR3 here is CSVEGGVGTQYF. In nucleotides, the CDR3 is TGCAGCGTGGAAGGGGGCGTTGGGACCCAGTACTTC.

V usage is TRBV7-9 and J usage is TRBJ2-1, with 11 bases aligning to TRBD1. In germline, CDR1 is SEHNR, CDR2 FQNEAQ (reference sequence). V gave up 2 bases and J gave up 7 bases; unmatched junction bases: 4. This CDR3 comprises 15 residues. The CDR3 spells CASSLRGQGVNEQFF. CDR3 DNA: TGTGCCAGCAGCTTAAGGGGACAGGGGGTAAATGAGCAGTTCTTC.

This clone came up a few times. This chain links TRBV4-3 with TRBJ2-7, with a weak D call TRBD2 (7 bases). This CDR3 has 15 residues. The V gene lost 0 bases and the J gene lost 4 bases, with 13 bases spanning the gap. CDR1 and CDR2 (germline): LGHNA, YSLEER. As DNA, the CDR3 is TGCGCCAGCAGCCAAGAACTGGCGGGGGCGTACGAGCAGTACTTC. Its protein is CASSQELAGAYEQYF.

This chain uses TRBV5-1 with TRBJ1-5; TRBD1 aligns across 7 bases. Germline V gene sequence: CDR1 SGHRS, CDR2 YFSETQ. The CDR3 is made up of 14 amino acids. With V trimmed by 0 bases and J by 7 bases, 4 bases remained unmatched. The CDR3 bases are TGCGCCAGCAGCTTGGAGGCAGGGGGACAGCCCCAGCATTTT. This sequence encodes CASSLEAGGQPQHF.

This clone has a handful of counts. The chain carries TRBV4-2 and TRBJ1-5; D call uncertain. The germline gives CDR1 LGHNA, CDR2 YNFKEQ. V was pared by 0 bases and J by 2 bases, with 2 bases between. This CDR3 is built from 13 residues. In DNA, the CDR3 is TGTGCCAGCAGCCAAGACGGCAATCAGCCCCAGCATTTT. Translated: CASSQDGNQPQHF.

The chain has TRBV28 and TRBJ2-2; 7 bases fit TRBD1. The CDR3 contains 19 residues. The ends lost 10 bases at V and 0 bases at J; junction bases unmatched: 20. Germline values: CDR1 MDHEN, CDR2 SYDVKM. This chain's CDR3 is CATIRDRDREWPNTGELFF. Here the CDR3 DNA reads TGTGCCACGATACGGGACCGGGACAGAGAGTGGCCGAACACCGGGGAGCTGTTTTTT.

The chain couples TRBV19 to TRBJ1-3; tentative D call: TRBD1 (5 bases). Germline CDR1 and CDR2: LNHDA and SQIVND (reference sequence). V lost 5 bases and J 0 bases, leaving 11 bases between the germline ends. The CDR3 consists of 15 residues. The CDR3 nucleotides are TGTGCCAGTAGTCCCACAGGCAACTCTGGAAACACCATATATTTT. Encoded protein: CASSPTGNSGNTIYF.